The entry below gives a single TCR beta chain sequence along with its context. This clonotype was counted a few times. Its antigen target is currently unknown. Per-nucleotide qualities are absent, and no much larger clonotype sits a single base away. The junction shows trimming of 0 bases on V and 8 bases on J, and the gene matches do not reach 11 bases of it. CDR3 length: 16 amino acids, cysteine to phenylalanine. The only DNA kept is the CDR3, 48 bases in frame from the first base. Based on the germline V gene, the CDR1 and CDR2 sequences are SGHTS and YDEGEE. Libraries were built with multiplex PCR. The sequencer was an Illumina HiSeq 4000. iRepertoire HTBI primers and Arm-PCR amplification of CDR3 regions were used to construct TCR beta libraries. Before sequencing, the PCR products underwent gel purification. The study's own analysis went as follows. Gene usage analysis of CDR3 amino acid clonotypes used the approximately 62 TRBV and some 13 TRBJ segments found across samples. COPE and FqMerger were used to merge the filtered high-quality paired reads into contigs. BLAST was used to align contigs to IMGT TRBV, TRBD and TRBJ reference genes, with CDR3 defined following IMGT. Any clonotype with a frequency above 0.1% was classified as a highly expanded clone. Repertoire diversity was measured by Shannon entropy, and V-J evenness by the Gini coefficient. A clonotype was considered public if more than one individual shared it. The public sequencing data were trimmed at Q25 with fastp and processed into clonotypes with MiXCR by TCRdb, which kept only in-frame beta chains. Every entry covers one CDR3 protein and lists the most common genes and DNA from its rows. TCRdb, not the authors, supplied the V and J calls. The sample profile shows a few hundred thousand distinct CDR3 sequences; roughly 15% of them were found once. 20% to 25% of the sample is in the top ten clones.

The time point label, read with the paper, signifies: newly diagnosed GD, antithyroid drugs for less than 3 months. For both TCR sequencing and RNA sequencing, RNA was extracted from PBMCs in TRIzol. The diagnosis of Graves' disease was made according to American Thyroid Association guidelines. The patients came from an endocrinology department in Xi'an, China. Each patient gave 8.5 to 9.5 milliliters of peripheral blood, collected in an EDTA anticoagulant tube. Ficoll Paque Plus density gradient separation was used to isolate PBMCs, and no further T cell sorting was done. An Agilent 2100 Bioanalyzer and agarose gel were used to check RNA quality, and a NanoDrop 2000 was used to measure RNA concentration. This record comes from a study of regulatory T cells in long-lasting Graves disease (dated by TCRdb to the early 2020s). In the study overall: Antithyroid drugs had been taken for less than 3 months by newly diagnosed Graves' disease patients. This study used TCR sequencing and RNA sequencing of peripheral blood to compare persistent Graves' disease patients against newly diagnosed Graves' disease patients. The study was registered as a clinical trial and conducted in China. A total of roughly 35 samples underwent TCR sequencing: roughly 13 from persistent and some 20 from newly diagnosed Graves' disease patients.

Broad study findings and their caveats: As a limitation, the authors acknowledged that the small sample size may reduce accuracy. Only the TCR beta chain was sequenced and analyzed. Persistent Graves' disease patients showed lower TCR Shannon entropy and fewer highly expanded clones than newly diagnosed patients, suggesting clonal expansion. The study examined only peripheral blood because the primary lesion, thyroid tissue, could not be accessed. Patients with persistent disease shared more public clonotypes (about 2,900) than newly diagnosed patients did (about 970). Persistent disease showed preferential use of TRBV28, TRBJ1-2 and TRBJ2-5, whereas newly diagnosed disease favored TRBV20-1 and TRBJ2-1.

Another study also made use of these data, one on T cells in Graves' hyperthyroidism and ophthalmopathy. As the second study states: Graves' hyperthyroidism was defined as stable when no progression to ophthalmopathy occurred over 18 months of follow-up. Hyperthyroidism patients were aged 18 to 65 years and newly diagnosed, with disease duration of less than 2 months. Exclusion was applied to patients with uncontrolled infections, other autoimmune diseases, pregnancy or lactation. Diagnoses were established on the basis of clinical symptoms, serum thyroxine and TRAb, thyroid ultrasound, and orbital computed tomography. A first-round RT-PCR of the TCR CDR3 used the HTBI primer set with the Qiagen OneStep RT-PCR kit. Most expanded thyroid clonotypes (frequency above 0.001) were also detected in blood, a finding suggesting that blood repertoires may reflect thyroid immune responses. A 13 V-J signature model separated ophthalmopathy from stable hyperthyroidism, with approximately 87% sensitivity and about 81% specificity in cross-validation and 80%/75% in testing. In validation, the model predicted progression to ophthalmopathy with 55% to 71% sensitivity and 72.22% specificity, a median of approximately 6.7 months before onset. A discovery cohort of about 95 patients, 43 with Graves' ophthalmopathy and 55 to 60 with stable Graves' hyperthyroidism, was used to find distinguishing TCR V-J signatures. An independent validation cohort of fewer than 20 hyperthyroidism patients and approximately 15 patients who later progressed to ophthalmopathy tested prospective prediction of ophthalmopathy. For training and testing, the 100 patients in the discovery cohort were randomly divided in a 7:3 ratio. In addition, the study compared T-cell repertoires in thyroid tissue and in blood from several Graves' hyperthyroidism patients. Once sampling was done, hyperthyroidism patients were given methimazole at a starting dose of 30 mg daily, whereas ophthalmopathy patients were given high-dose intravenous methylprednisolone. A second multiplex PCR round built the libraries, followed by size selection and purification. Libraries were sequenced paired-end with 100 bp reads on an Illumina HiSeq2000. SOAPnuke was used to process the raw data, with reads discarded if the reads contained adapters or uncalled bases, had a mean Phred below 15, or lacked an exact constant-primer or identifier match. COPE v1.2.5 was used to merge the high-quality paired reads, and each unique nucleotide sequence was defined as a clonotype. MiTCR v1.1 was used to align the clonotypes against IMGT TRBV, TRBD and TRBJ reference segments. The analysis was restricted to V-J combinations with a frequency above 0.0001, which together covered roughly 99% of the repertoires. A TCS score was defined as the ratio between F50 (clonal expansion) and ExV (chaos), using BLOSUM62-based TCRdist between CDR3 peptides within each V-J. Welch's t-statistics and random forest reduced several hundred V-J features to 13, which were used in a naive Bayes classifier (R e1071). No statistical method was used to set the sample size in advance, and investigators knew the group allocation. According to the paper, TCR Vbeta CDR3 sequencing was carried out on some 140 peripheral blood samples, which came from 40 to 45 ophthalmopathy, 70 to 80 hyperthyroidism and approximately 17 progressor patients.

This receptor was identified in a woman aged 18-35 years with Graves disease. Donor details come from another sample of the same person, matched by shared clones. This sequence uses TRBV5-8 and TRBJ2-1; 7 central bases correspond to TRBD1. The input for sequencing was peripheral blood mononuclear cells (PBMCs), taken at new diagnosis, from a patient treated with antithyroid drugs. The DNA is TGTGCCAGCAGCTTGGCCCCGGGACAGATAATACATGAGCAGTTCTTC. This is translated as CASSLAPGQIIHEQFF.